These 8 T cell receptor beta chains were sequenced from one sample in a study of PD-L1 blockade in urothelial cancer. Clones were sequenced by immunoSEQ multiplex PCR, and TCRdb holds only the in-frame ones, with some missing. The table includes 100,000 to 150,000 clones, about 82% detected once. Time point indicated: peripheral blood 6 weeks after treatment start. Sequencing used PBMCs, obtained around atezolizumab (anti-PD-L1) treatment. The receptors shown here come from a man in his fifties or sixties with urothelial cancer.

The chain combines TRBV18 with TRBJ1-3; D unresolved. Germline CDR1 KGHSH, CDR2 LQKENI. The CDR3 contains 16 residues. V was clipped by 3 bases and J by 0 bases, with 12 bases between them. The CDR3: CASSPYAGFSGNTIYF. The DNA for the CDR3 is TGTGCCAGCTCACCTTACGCGGGCTTCTCTGGAAACACCATATATTTT.

The chain combines TRBV11-2 with TRBJ2-3, with D tentatively TRBD1 (6 bases). V lost 5 bases to trimming and J lost 6 bases, with 21 bases between them. CDR3 size: 16 residues. Germline V gene lookup returns CDR1 SGHAT and CDR2 FQNNGV. CDR3 residues: CASSPLSPGERDTQYF. Written as DNA, the CDR3 is TGTGCCAGCAGCCCCCTTTCTCCAGGGGAACGGGATACGCAGTATTTT.

This clone occurred a few times. The rearrangement links TRBV5-5 to TRBJ1-6; tentatively, D is TRBD1 (5 bases). V lost 2 bases, J lost 5 bases, and 11 bases lay in between. CDR1 and CDR2 from the germline V gene are SGHKS and YYEKEE (reference sequence). CDR3 length: 15 residues. The CDR3 bases are TGTGCCAGCAGCTTCTCCAGGGCCGATAATTCACCCCTCCACTTT. Translated: CASSFSRADNSPLHF.

V is TRBV28 and J is TRBJ2-6, with D possibly TRBD2 on 5 matching bases. The CDR3 is made up of 15 amino acids. The V and J ends lost 5 bases and 2 bases respectively, with 10 bases between them. The V gene's germline CDR1 is MDHEN and CDR2 SYDVKM. The CDR3 is CASSPRVAGANVLTF. The CDR3 DNA sequence: TGTGCCAGCAGTCCGAGGGTGGCTGGGGCCAACGTCCTGACTTTC.

Written as DNA, the CDR3 is TGCGCCAGCAGCGCCATGGGACAGGAGAACACTGAAGCTTTCTTT. This encodes CASSAMGQENTEAFF. V gene TRBV5-1 combines with J gene TRBJ1-1, with 8 bases that match TRBD1. V shed 4 bases and J 1 base; nucleotides not matched to a gene: 6. This CDR3 has 15 amino acids. CDR1 SGHRS and CDR2 YFSETQ come from the germline V gene. Full variable domain (outside the CDR3, taken from reference TRBV5-1 and TRBJ1-1): KAGVTQTPRYLIKTRGQQVTLSCSPISGHRSVSWYQQTPGQGLQFLFEYFSETQRNKGNFPGRFSGRQFSNSRSEMNVSTLELGDSALYLCASSAMGQENTEAFFGQGTRLTVV.

The chain employs TRBV6-5 and TRBJ2-1, with unresolved D. V gave up 4 bases and J gave up 13 bases, with 14 bases separating them. Per the germline V gene, CDR1 is MNHEY and CDR2 is SVGAGI. The CDR3 loop spans 12 amino acids. The chain's CDR3 is CASSFRWSPQFF. Written as DNA, the CDR3 is TGTGCCAGCAGTTTCCGTTGGAGCCCACAGTTCTTC.

The V call is TRBV9, the J call TRBJ2-1, with 7 nucleotides matching TRBD1. The germline gives CDR1 SGDLS, CDR2 YYNGEE. This CDR3 has 16 residues. V lost 0 bases, J lost 2 bases, and 5 bases stayed unmatched. In DNA form, the CDR3 reads TGTGCCAGCAGCGTAGAGTTGACAGGGCCCTACAATGAGCAGTTCTTC. This gives the protein CASSVELTGPYNEQFF.

The chain combines TRBV7-9 with TRBJ2-7, with D unclear. Germline values: CDR1 SEHNR, CDR2 FQNEAQ (reference sequence). V lost 5 bases, J lost 6 bases, and 14 bases lay in between. The CDR3 is made up of 13 amino acids. DNA of the CDR3: TGTGCCAGCAGCCATGGGCCGGTTGGCGAGCAGTACTTC. Its protein is CASSHGPVGEQYF.